The 9 T cell receptor gamma chains in this list originate from one sample, sequenced in a study of gamma delta lymphoproliferative disorders and STAT genes. TCRdb re-called clones from the multiplex PCR reads via CATT. The sample carries hundreds of gamma-chain clones, roughly 26% recorded once. Genomic DNA from isolated PBMCs served as the sequencing template. Sequencing input: blood. The receptors originated from a human donor in good health.

This chain uses TRGV10 with TRGJ1 or TRGJ2. Since TCRdb gives no J gene, matching the DNA to germline was used here to assign it. TRGV10 qualifies as an ORF whose function is uncertain. The CDR3 totals 12 residues. The junction had 9 bases not matched to a gene; V was cut back by 8 bases and J by 7 bases. DNA for the CDR3: TGTGCTGCGTGGGATAATATGTATAAGAAACTCTTT. It encodes CAAWDNMYKKLF.

In this sample, this clone is large (0.1 to 1%). Other DNA sequences in this sample translate to the same CDR3. The gene calls are TRGV2 and TRGJ1 or TRGJ2. Since TCRdb gives no J gene, matching the DNA to germline was used here to assign it. The germline V gene has CDR1 EGSNGY and CDR2 YDSYNSKV. The CDR3 contains 11 residues. After removal of 1 base from V and 10 bases from J, the junction contained 4 bases not matched to a gene. CDR3 amino acids: CATWDGTKKLF. CDR3 bases: TGTGCCACCTGGGACGGAACAAAGAAACTCTTT.

J is TRGJP1 and V is TRGV8. No J gene was available from TCRdb, and it was assigned here by a germline match of the DNA. J was trimmed by 3 bases and V by 3 bases; bases with no gene match: 4. The length of the CDR3 is 14 residues. The germline V gene has CDR1 VENAVY and CDR2 YDSYNSRV. The DNA of the CDR3 is TGTGCCACCTGGGATTGCCCCACTGGTTGGTTCAAGATATTT. It specifies CATWDCPTGWFKIF.

This clone ranks as large (0.1 to 1%). The CDR3: CATWDGSYYKKLF. The CDR3 nucleotides are TGTGCCACCTGGGATGGGTCTTATTATAAGAAACTCTTT. J is TRGJ1 or TRGJ2 and V is TRGV4. The J gene, left out of TCRdb, was set here by checking the DNA against germline. The germline V gene encodes CDR1 EGSTGY and CDR2 YDSYTSSV. Trimming took 0 bases from V and 3 from J; bases not matched to a gene: 2. The CDR3 totals 13 residues.

Only a few counts were recorded for this clone. One base separates it from a far larger clone, so it is likely a read error. Additional DNA sequences in this sample encode the identical CDR3. The V gene reported is TRGV2; the J gene is uncalled. CDR3 length: 16 amino acids. Germline lookup yields CDR1 EGSNGY and CDR2 YDSYNSKV. CDR3 protein: CATWDGPYSSDWIKTF. DNA for the CDR3: TGTGCCACCTGGGACGGGCCTTATAGTAGTGATTGGATTAAGACGTTT.

This clone was detected a few times. The protein given by TCRdb reflects a much larger clone and differs at residue 8 from this DNA's translation, likely from a read error; the protein shown is the DNA's translation. The genes are TRGV4 and TRGJP2. In the absence of a J gene in TCRdb, the DNA was matched to germline to assign it here. Looked up from germline, CDR1 is EGSTGY and CDR2 is YDSYTSSV. With 0 bases clipped from V and 0 bases from J, the junction kept 4 bases outside the gene matches. The CDR3 extends over 16 amino acids. The CDR3 DNA reads TGTGCCACCTGGGATGGGCGCCATAGTAGTGATTGGATCAAGACGTTT. Translating gives CATWDGRHSSDWIKTF.

This clone is large. The chain employs TRGV10 and TRGJ1 or TRGJ2. TCRdb records no J gene; here it was assigned by comparing the DNA to germline. TRGV10 is given ORF status, its function remaining uncertain. The CDR3 length is 11 residues. Losses at the gene ends were 8 bases for V and 10 bases for J; bases not matched to a gene: 9. This CDR3 is CAAWVTPKKLF. In nucleotides, the CDR3 is TGTGCTGCGTGGGTCACTCCGAAGAAACTCTTT.

By proportion, this clone is large. This sequence joins TRGV5 and TRGJ1 or TRGJ2. Here the J gene was assigned by germline matching of the DNA, as TCRdb has none. The CDR3 covers 11 residues. The junction had 1 base not matched to a gene; V was cut back by 1 base and J by 7 bases. Germline CDR1 reads VINAFY; CDR2 reads YDVSNSKD. CDR3 in DNA: TGTGCCACCTGGGACAGATATAAGAAACTCTTT. The encoded protein is CATWDRYKKLF.

This clone was seen a few times. At residue 5, TCRdb's protein disagrees with the DNA translation; the protein shown here derives from the DNA. The genes are TRGV8 and TRGJ1 or TRGJ2. TCRdb offers no J gene call, so here the DNA was matched to germline to obtain one. The germline V gene has CDR1 VENAVY and CDR2 YDSYNSRV. The CDR3 has 11 amino acids. The junction had 1 base not matched to a gene; V was cut back by 5 bases and J by 3 bases. The CDR3 DNA is TGTGCCACCTGGGTTTATTATAAGAAACTCTTT. Translated, it gives CATWVYYKKLF.